Below, one TCR beta chain is given with its context. This entry comes from a study of beta chain features in type 1 diabetes. The germline V gene has CDR1 MNHNY and CDR2 SVGAGI (reference sequence). This CDR3 is 14 amino acids long. Between the trimmed V and J ends, which lost 11 bases and 6 bases, there was a span of 22 bases. Sequenced material consisted of expressed TCRB transcripts (all of the isolated RNA was reverse transcribed). Repertoires were generated with immunoSEQ multiplex PCR, while TCRdb's copy carries only in-frame clones and drops some. Of more than 60,000 clones listed, 59% are singletons.

This TCR was sampled from a young woman in good health. The chain uses TRBV6-6 and TRBJ2-5; D may be TRBD1 (5 bases). Sequenced: Tregs from blood. CDR3: CAGSRAGIWKTQYF. The CDR3 bases are TGTGCCGGCTCCAGGGCAGGGATTTGGAAGACCCAGTACTTC.